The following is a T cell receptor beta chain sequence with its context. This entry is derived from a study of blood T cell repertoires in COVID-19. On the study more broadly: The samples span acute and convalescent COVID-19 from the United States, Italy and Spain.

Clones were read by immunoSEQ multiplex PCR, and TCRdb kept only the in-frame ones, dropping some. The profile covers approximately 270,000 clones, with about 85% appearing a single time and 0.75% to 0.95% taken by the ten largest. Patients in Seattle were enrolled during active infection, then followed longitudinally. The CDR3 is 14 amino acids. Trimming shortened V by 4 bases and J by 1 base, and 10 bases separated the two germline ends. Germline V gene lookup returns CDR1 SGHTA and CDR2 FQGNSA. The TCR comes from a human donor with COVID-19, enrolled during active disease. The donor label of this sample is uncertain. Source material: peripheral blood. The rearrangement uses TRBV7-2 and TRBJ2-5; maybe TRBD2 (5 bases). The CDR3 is CASSSNGLQETQYF. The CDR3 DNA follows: TGTGCCAGCAGCTCGAATGGACTCCAAGAGACCCAGTACTTC.